The 11 T cell receptor beta chains below all came from one sample that was sequenced in a study of graft-versus-host responses after intestinal transplantation. The data were produced by immunoSEQ multiplex PCR, yet TCRdb's version contains in-frame clones alone and is incomplete. The data show approximately 19,000 clones, about nine tenths seen once. The specimen comprised PBMCs, sampled less than 400 days after transplant. The receptor set was obtained from a human patient who received an intestinal transplant, so some T cells may come from the graft donor.

This sequence joins TRBV6-6 and TRBJ2-6; D perhaps matches TRBD1 (6 bases). The CDR3 loop spans 14 amino acids. Germline V gene sequence: CDR1 MNHNY, CDR2 SVGAGI (reference sequence). Trimming cost V 8 bases and J 1 base, with 9 bases left between them. The CDR3 DNA reads as TGTGCCAGCCACACAGGGTCTGGGGCCAACGTCCTGACTTTC. Protein sequence: CASHTGSGANVLTF.

This clone was detected only once. V gene TRBV2 combines with J gene TRBJ1-1; no clear D. Trimming pared 10 bases from V and 2 bases from J, leaving 11 bases between. Germline V gene lookup returns CDR1 SNHLY and CDR2 FYNNEI. The CDR3 runs to 12 residues. CDR3 region: CATTQENTEAFF. As DNA, the CDR3 is TGTGCCACCACCCAGGAAAACACTGAAGCTTTCTTT.

Turning to this clone: The sample holds other DNA sequences that translate to the same CDR3. The genes are TRBV7-3 and TRBJ1-1; a possible D gene is TRBD1 (5 bases). The germline CDR1 and CDR2 sequences are SGHTA and FQGTGA. This CDR3 region has 13 residues. V was pared by 6 bases and J by 5 bases, with 13 bases between. CDR3 coding DNA: TGTGCCAGCAGATCAGACAGAAGGACTGAAGCTTTCTTT. Encoded protein: CASRSDRRTEAFF.

The chain uses TRBV11-2 and TRBJ1-2, with D unclear. Trimming shortened V by 0 bases and J by 4 bases, and 6 bases separated the two germline ends. CDR3 length equals 13 residues. Germline CDR1 and CDR2: SGHAT and FQNNGV. The CDR3 protein is CASSLESVYGYTF. CDR3 nucleotides: TGTGCCAGCAGCTTAGAGTCAGTCTATGGCTACACCTTC.

The chain combines TRBV27 with TRBJ2-7; D not certain. CDR1 is MNHEY and CDR2 is SMNVEV in the germline V gene (reference sequence). Trimming cost V 2 bases and J 0 bases, with 8 bases left between them. This CDR3 is 14 amino acids long. CDR3 DNA: TGTGCCAGCAGTTTAGCAGTGAGCTCCTACGAGCAGTACTTC. It encodes CASSLAVSSYEQYF.

The chain uses TRBV6-5 and TRBJ2-7; no clear D. This CDR3 region has 13 residues. Germline V lookup: CDR1 MNHEY, CDR2 SVGAGI. V shed 5 bases and J shed 7 bases, with 15 bases lying between them. DNA of the CDR3: TGTGCCAGCAGTGAAGCCATTAGCCGGGAGCAGTACTTC. This translates into CASSEAISREQYF.

Comment on this clone: The sample contains more than one DNA sequence encoding this CDR3. The rearrangement links TRBV6-1 to TRBJ1-1; D unresolved. Per germline, CDR1 MNHNS and CDR2 SASEGT. Trimming cost V 5 bases and J 5 bases, with 12 bases left between them. The length of the CDR3 is 13 residues. The CDR3 DNA reads as TGTGCCAGCAGTTCGGGATCGGGGACTGAAGCTTTCTTT. Translating gives CASSSGSGTEAFF.

This rearrangement joins TRBV7-9 to TRBJ2-7, with a tentative D call TRBD1 (6 bases). Trimming removed 0 bases from V and 5 bases from J, with 8 bases in between. Germline V gene lookup returns CDR1 SEHNR and CDR2 FQNEAQ (reference sequence). The CDR3 runs 13 residues. The CDR3 DNA follows: TGTGCCAGCAGCTTAGCCCCAGGGGACGAGCAGTACTTC. It encodes CASSLAPGDEQYF.

This clone appeared a few times. This chain connects TRBV6-5 to TRBJ1-1; TRBD1 matches at 8 bases. Germline CDR1 and CDR2: MNHEY and SVGAGI. The CDR3 is 13 amino acids. Trimming took 6 bases from V and 7 from J; bases not matched to a gene: 7. The CDR3 DNA reads as TGTGCCAGCAGACCCGGGACAGGCAATGAAGCTTTCTTT. Protein: CASRPGTGNEAFF.

In this sample, this clone turned up once. The genes are TRBV30 and TRBJ1-2, with D unclear. The CDR3 length is 17 residues. V lost 7 bases, J lost 4 bases, and 28 bases lay in between. The germline V gene has CDR1 GTSNPN and CDR2 SVGIG (reference sequence). CDR3 sequence reads: CASPTGPGGRNGYGYTF. The CDR3 DNA reads TGTGCCTCGCCTACCGGGCCCGGAGGACGTAATGGCTATGGCTACACCTTC.

The V and J genes are TRBV6-1 and TRBJ1-1; no clear D. Between the trimmed V and J ends, which lost 2 bases and 3 bases, there was a span of 10 bases. Per germline, CDR1 MNHNS and CDR2 SASEGT. The CDR3 extends over 14 amino acids. CDR3 protein: CASSEWVLDTEAFF. CDR3 DNA: TGTGCCAGCAGTGAATGGGTTTTGGACACTGAAGCTTTCTTT.